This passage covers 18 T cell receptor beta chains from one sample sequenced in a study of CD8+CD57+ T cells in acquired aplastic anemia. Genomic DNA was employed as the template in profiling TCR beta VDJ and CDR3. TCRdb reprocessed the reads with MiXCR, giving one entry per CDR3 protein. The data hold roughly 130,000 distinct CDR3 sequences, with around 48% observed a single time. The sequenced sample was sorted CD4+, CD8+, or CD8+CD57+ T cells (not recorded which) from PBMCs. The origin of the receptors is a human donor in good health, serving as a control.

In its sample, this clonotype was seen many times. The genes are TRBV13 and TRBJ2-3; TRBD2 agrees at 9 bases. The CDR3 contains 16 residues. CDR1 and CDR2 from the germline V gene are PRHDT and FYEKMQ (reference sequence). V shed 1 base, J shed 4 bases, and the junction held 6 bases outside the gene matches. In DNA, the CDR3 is TGTGCCAGCAGCTTAGCCAGCGGGGGGTCCCCAGATACGCAGTATTTT. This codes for CASSLASGGSPDTQYF.

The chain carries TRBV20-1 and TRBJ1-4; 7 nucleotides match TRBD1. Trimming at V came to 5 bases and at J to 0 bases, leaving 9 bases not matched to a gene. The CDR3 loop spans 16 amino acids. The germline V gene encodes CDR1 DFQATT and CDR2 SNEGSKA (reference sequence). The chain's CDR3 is CSAGTGTVATNEKLFF. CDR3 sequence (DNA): TGCAGTGCTGGAACGGGGACAGTAGCAACTAATGAAAAACTGTTTTTT.

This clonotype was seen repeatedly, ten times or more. The CDR3 spells CASSESTGLEGYTF. DNA of the CDR3: TGCGCCAGCAGTGAGTCGACAGGGCTGGAAGGCTACACCTTC. This chain links TRBV10-2 with TRBJ1-2, with 7 positions matching TRBD1. CDR1 is WSHSY, CDR2 SAAADI, per germline. V was clipped by 0 bases and J by 8 bases; unmatched bases: 6. CDR3 length: 14 residues.

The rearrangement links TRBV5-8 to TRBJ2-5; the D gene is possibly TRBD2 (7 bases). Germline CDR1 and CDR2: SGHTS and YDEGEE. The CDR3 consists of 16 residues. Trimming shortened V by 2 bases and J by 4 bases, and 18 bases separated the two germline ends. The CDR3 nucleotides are TGTGCCAGCAGCTTAGAATTCGGGGGGCTCGGAGAGACCCAGTACTTC. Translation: CASSLEFGGLGETQYF.

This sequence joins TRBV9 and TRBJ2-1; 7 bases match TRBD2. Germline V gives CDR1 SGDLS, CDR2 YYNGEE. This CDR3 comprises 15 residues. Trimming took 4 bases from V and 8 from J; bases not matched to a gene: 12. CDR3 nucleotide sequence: TGTGCCAGCAGCCGTAACGGGGGGAAATACGATGAGCAGTTCTTC. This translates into CASSRNGGKYDEQFF. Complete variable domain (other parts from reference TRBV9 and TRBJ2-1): DSGVTQTPKHLITATGQRVTLRCSPRSGDLSVYWYQQSLDQGLQFLIQYYNGEERAKGNILERFSAQQFPDLHSELNLSSLELGDSALYFCASSRNGGKYDEQFFGPGTRLTVL.

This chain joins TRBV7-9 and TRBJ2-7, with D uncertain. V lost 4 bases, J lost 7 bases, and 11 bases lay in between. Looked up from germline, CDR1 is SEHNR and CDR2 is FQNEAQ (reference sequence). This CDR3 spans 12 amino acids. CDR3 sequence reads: CASSSLSREQYF. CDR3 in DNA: TGTGCCAGCAGCTCCCTCTCACGTGAGCAGTACTTC.

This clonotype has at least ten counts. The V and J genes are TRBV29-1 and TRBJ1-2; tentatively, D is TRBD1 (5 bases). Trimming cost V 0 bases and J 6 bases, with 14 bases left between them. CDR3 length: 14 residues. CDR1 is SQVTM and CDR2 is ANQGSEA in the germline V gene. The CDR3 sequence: CSVEDFPGRDGYTF. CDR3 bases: TGCAGCGTTGAAGATTTCCCAGGGAGGGATGGCTACACCTTC.

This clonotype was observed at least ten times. The CDR3 region has the DNA TGTGCCAGTAGTCCTAGGACAGGCCAGGGCACTGAAGCTTTCTTT. It specifies CASSPRTGQGTEAFF. This rearrangement joins TRBV19 to TRBJ1-1, with 7 bases that match TRBD1. This CDR3 has 15 amino acids. After removal of 5 bases from V and 4 bases from J, the junction contained 10 bases not matched to a gene. The germline V gene encodes CDR1 LNHDA and CDR2 SQIVND (reference sequence).

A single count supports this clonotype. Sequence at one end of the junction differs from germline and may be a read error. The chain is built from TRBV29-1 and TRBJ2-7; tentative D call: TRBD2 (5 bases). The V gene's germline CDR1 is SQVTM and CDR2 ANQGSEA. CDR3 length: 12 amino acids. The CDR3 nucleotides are TGCAGCGTCGAAGACACTAGAAGCGAGCAGTACTTC. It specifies CSVEDTRSEQYF.

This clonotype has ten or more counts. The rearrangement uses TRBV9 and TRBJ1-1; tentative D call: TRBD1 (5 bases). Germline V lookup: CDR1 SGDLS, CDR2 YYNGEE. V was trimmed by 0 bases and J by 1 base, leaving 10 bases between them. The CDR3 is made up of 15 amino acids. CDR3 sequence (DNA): TGTGCCAGCAGCGTAGTTGGGGGAGGGAACACTGAAGCTTTCTTT. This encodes CASSVVGGGNTEAFF.

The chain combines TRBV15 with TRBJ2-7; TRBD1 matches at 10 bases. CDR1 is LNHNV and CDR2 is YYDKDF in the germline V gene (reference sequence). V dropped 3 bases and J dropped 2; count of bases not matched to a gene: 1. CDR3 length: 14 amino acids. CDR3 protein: CATSRGQGPYEQYF. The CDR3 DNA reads TGTGCCACCAGCAGGGGACAGGGGCCCTACGAGCAGTACTTC.

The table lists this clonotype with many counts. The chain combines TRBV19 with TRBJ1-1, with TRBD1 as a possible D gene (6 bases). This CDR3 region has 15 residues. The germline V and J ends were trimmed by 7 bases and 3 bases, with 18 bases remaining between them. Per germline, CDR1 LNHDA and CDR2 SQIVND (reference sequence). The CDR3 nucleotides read TGTGCCAGTATCCCTAGGGGGTGGGGTGACACTGAAGCTTTCTTT. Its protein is CASIPRGWGDTEAFF.

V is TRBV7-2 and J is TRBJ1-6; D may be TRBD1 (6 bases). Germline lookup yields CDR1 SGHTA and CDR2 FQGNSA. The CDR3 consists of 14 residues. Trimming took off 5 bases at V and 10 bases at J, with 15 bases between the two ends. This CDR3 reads CASSVTGTNSPLHF. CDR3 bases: TGTGCCAGCAGCGTTACAGGGACGAACTCACCCCTCCACTTT.

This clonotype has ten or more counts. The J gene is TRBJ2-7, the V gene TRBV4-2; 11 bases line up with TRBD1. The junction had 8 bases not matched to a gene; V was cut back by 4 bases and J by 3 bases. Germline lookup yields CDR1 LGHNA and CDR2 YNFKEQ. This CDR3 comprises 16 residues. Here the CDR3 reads CASSPKSGTGGYEQYF. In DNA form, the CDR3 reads TGTGCCAGCAGCCCTAAATCCGGGACAGGGGGCTACGAGCAGTACTTC.

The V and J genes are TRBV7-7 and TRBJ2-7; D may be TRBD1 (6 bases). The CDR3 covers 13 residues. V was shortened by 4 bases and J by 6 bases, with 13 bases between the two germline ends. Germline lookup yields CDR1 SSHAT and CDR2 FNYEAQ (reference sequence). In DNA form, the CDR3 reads TGTGCCAGCAGCTCGGGGTGGGGGCCCGAGCAGTACTTC. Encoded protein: CASSSGWGPEQYF.

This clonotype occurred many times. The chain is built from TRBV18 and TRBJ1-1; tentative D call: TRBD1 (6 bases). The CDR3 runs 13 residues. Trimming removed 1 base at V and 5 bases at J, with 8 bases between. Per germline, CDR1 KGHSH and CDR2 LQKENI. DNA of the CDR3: TGTGCCAGCTCACCACTAGGGGGTACTGAAGCTTTCTTT. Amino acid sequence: CASSPLGGTEAFF.

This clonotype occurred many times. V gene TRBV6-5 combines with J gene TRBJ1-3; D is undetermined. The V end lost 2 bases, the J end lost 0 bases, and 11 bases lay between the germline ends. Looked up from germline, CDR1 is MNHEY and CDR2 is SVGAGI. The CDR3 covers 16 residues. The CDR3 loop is CASSYTPPDSGNTIYF. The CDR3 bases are TGTGCCAGCAGTTACACCCCACCAGACTCTGGAAACACCATATATTTT.

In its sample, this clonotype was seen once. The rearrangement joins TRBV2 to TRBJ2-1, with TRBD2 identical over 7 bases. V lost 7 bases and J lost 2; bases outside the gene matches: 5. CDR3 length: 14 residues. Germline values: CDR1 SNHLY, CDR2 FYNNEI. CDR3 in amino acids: CASMPGTTYNEQFF. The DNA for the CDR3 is TGTGCCAGCATGCCGGGGACTACCTACAATGAGCAGTTCTTC. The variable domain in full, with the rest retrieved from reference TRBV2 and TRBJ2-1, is EPEVTQTPSHQVTQMGQEVILRCVPISNHLYFYWYRQILGQKVEFLVSFYNNEISEKSEIFDDQFSVERPDGSNFTLKIRSTKLEDSAMYFCASMPGTTYNEQFFGPGTRLTVL.